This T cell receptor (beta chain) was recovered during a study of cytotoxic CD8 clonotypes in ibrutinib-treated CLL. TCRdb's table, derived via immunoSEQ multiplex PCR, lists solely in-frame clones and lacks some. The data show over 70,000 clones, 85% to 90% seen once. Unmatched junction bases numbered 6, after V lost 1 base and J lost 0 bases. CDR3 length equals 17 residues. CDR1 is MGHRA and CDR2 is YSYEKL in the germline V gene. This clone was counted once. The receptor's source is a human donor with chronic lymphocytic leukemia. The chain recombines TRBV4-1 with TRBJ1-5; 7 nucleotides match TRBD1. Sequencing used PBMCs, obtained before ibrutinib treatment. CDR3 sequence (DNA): TGCGCCAGCAGCCAAGGGTGGGGACAGAATAGCAATCAGCCCCAGCATTTT. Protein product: CASSQGWGQNSNQPQHF.